Below, 27 T cell receptor beta chains from the same sample are listed, as sequenced in a study of early T cells in non-severe SARS-CoV-2 infection. TCRdb ran MiXCR on the 5' RACE reads and lists one entry per CDR3 protein. The table records roughly 40,000 distinct CDR3 sequences, 12% of them present only once. Sequenced input: whole blood. The receptors derive from an adult who was a healthcare worker with PCR-confirmed SARS-CoV-2 infection or an uninfected control (not recorded which).

The chain has TRBV7-2 and TRBJ2-1, with 7 bases lining up with TRBD1. J gave up 7 bases and V 5 bases, and 11 bases lay outside the gene matches. There are 15 residues in the CDR3. The germline CDR1 and CDR2 sequences are SGHTA and FQGNSA. Written as DNA, the CDR3 is TGTGCCAGCAGCCATCGACAGGGCTGGGGTAATGAGCAGTTCTTC. It codes for CASSHRQGWGNEQFF.

CDR3 sequence reads: CSARGTTLSYEQYF. The CDR3 DNA is TGCAGTGCTAGGGGGACAACGCTTTCCTACGAGCAGTACTTC. The gene calls are TRBV20-1 and TRBJ2-7; TRBD1 might be the D (6 bases). The germline V gene has CDR1 DFQATT and CDR2 SNEGSKA (reference sequence). V was trimmed by 3 bases and J by 1 base, leaving 13 bases between them. The CDR3 totals 14 residues.

This sequence joins TRBV7-9 and TRBJ1-1, with D maybe TRBD1 (6 bases). Per germline, CDR1 SEHNR and CDR2 FQNEAQ (reference sequence). The CDR3 runs 13 residues. Trimming left V 0 bases short and J 8 bases short, with 10 bases between. In DNA, the CDR3 is TGTGCCAGCAGCTTAGCGCTAGGGACAGAAGCTTTCTTT. Translated: CASSLALGTEAFF.

The rearrangement uses TRBV13 and TRBJ2-2; 9 nucleotides line up with TRBD2. The CDR3 consists of 16 residues. J was trimmed by 7 bases and V by 2 bases; bases with no gene match: 8. CDR1 and CDR2 (germline): PRHDT, FYEKMQ (reference sequence). CDR3 sequence (DNA): TGTGCCAGCAGCTTAAATGCGGGGGGGACCCACGGGGAGCTGTTTTTT. Its translation is CASSLNAGGTHGELFF. The full variable domain, its missing parts supplied by reference TRBV13 and TRBJ2-2, is AAGVIQSPRHLIKEKRETATLKCYPIPRHDTVYWYQQGPGQDPQFLISFYEKMQSDKGSIPDRFSAQQFSDYHSELNMSSLELGDSALYFCASSLNAGGTHGELFFGEGSRLTVL.

The chain uses TRBV20-1 and TRBJ2-7, with 10 bases matching TRBD2. The CDR3 is 14 amino acids. Per germline, CDR1 DFQATT and CDR2 SNEGSKA (reference sequence). Unmatched junction bases numbered 3, after V lost 0 bases and J lost 4 bases. The CDR3 loop is CSARDPAGGYEQYF. The CDR3 coding sequence is TGCAGTGCTAGAGACCCAGCGGGAGGGTACGAGCAGTACTTC.

The rearrangement links TRBV9 to TRBJ1-3; unclear D gene. Trimming shortened V by 2 bases and J by 3 bases, and 12 bases separated the two germline ends. CDR3 length: 15 residues. Germline V lookup: CDR1 SGDLS, CDR2 YYNGEE. The CDR3 sequence is CASSVGWTDGNTIYF. The CDR3 DNA reads TGTGCCAGCAGCGTGGGGTGGACTGATGGAAACACCATATATTTT.

The chain joins TRBV28 to TRBJ2-2; the match to TRBD2 covers 14 bases. V lost 6 bases, J lost 4 bases, and 7 bases stayed unmatched. The CDR3 loop spans 17 amino acids. Looked up from germline, CDR1 is MDHEN and CDR2 is SYDVKM. This CDR3 is CASRWTSGRLGTGELFF. In DNA form, the CDR3 reads TGTGCCAGCAGGTGGACTAGCGGGAGGTTGGGCACCGGGGAGCTGTTTTTT.

This clonotype was recorded a few times. The rearrangement joins TRBV13 to TRBJ1-2, with 7 bases identical to TRBD1. CDR1 is PRHDT, CDR2 FYEKMQ, per germline (reference sequence). The V segment lost 2 bases and the J segment 0 bases; nucleotides outside the gene matches: 9. The CDR3 totals 17 residues. CDR3 amino acids: CASSLRQGRLSNYGYTF. CDR3 in DNA: TGTGCCAGCAGCTTAAGACAGGGCCGCCTCTCTAACTATGGCTACACCTTC.

This clonotype came up many times. The J gene is TRBJ1-5, the V gene TRBV6-1; D unclear. CDR3 length equals 13 residues. Germline V lookup: CDR1 MNHNS, CDR2 SASEGT. Trimming took off 3 bases at V and 6 bases at J, with 9 bases between the two ends. The CDR3 nucleotides read TGTGCCAGCAGTGACGGTGGAGGTCAGCCCCAGCATTTT. It encodes CASSDGGGQPQHF.

In this sample, this clonotype turned up a few times. The chain joins TRBV19 to TRBJ2-6, with D tentatively TRBD1 (7 bases). In germline, CDR1 is LNHDA, CDR2 SQIVND (reference sequence). The CDR3 runs to 18 residues. V was pared by 7 bases and J by 9 bases, with 28 bases between. The CDR3 spells CASTAIGTELWRDNVLTF. The CDR3 DNA sequence: TGTGCCAGTACTGCAATCGGGACAGAGCTCTGGAGGGACAACGTCCTGACTTTC.

This clonotype has a count of ten or more. The rearrangement links TRBV10-3 to TRBJ2-1; unclear D gene. Germline lookup yields CDR1 ENHRY and CDR2 SYGVKD. V was trimmed by 2 bases and J by 4 bases, leaving 6 bases between them. This CDR3 is built from 13 residues. The CDR3 here is CAISEEPYNEQFF. In DNA, the CDR3 is TGTGCCATCAGTGAGGAGCCGTACAATGAGCAGTTCTTC.

This clonotype was counted a few times. CDR3 nucleotide sequence: TGTGCCAGCAGCAAATACCAAGGGGCTAGCGGGAACACCGGGGAGCTGTTTTTT. Translation gives CASSKYQGASGNTGELFF. The rearrangement links TRBV7-8 to TRBJ2-2; 7 nucleotides align to TRBD2. V trimming: 5 bases; J trimming: 1 base; junction bases outside the gene matches: 13. Germline-derived CDR1 and CDR2 are SGHVS and FQNEAQ. The CDR3 totals 18 residues.

The chain uses TRBV28 and TRBJ1-4, with D unresolved. CDR1 MDHEN and CDR2 SYDVKM come from the germline V gene. The CDR3 has 12 amino acids. V shed 10 bases and J shed 7 bases, with 13 bases lying between them. CDR3 region: CAIRTWGEKLFF. CDR3 nucleotides: TGTGCCATCCGGACCTGGGGTGAAAAACTGTTTTTT.

This clonotype was seen ten or more times. The chain employs TRBV4-3 and TRBJ2-3, with 7 bases that match TRBD2. Germline V CDR1 and CDR2: LGHNA, YSLEER. CDR3 size: 16 residues. Trimming cost V 0 bases and J 0 bases; bases outside gene matches: 3. CDR3 in amino acids: CASSQEASGSTDTQYF. In DNA form, the CDR3 reads TGCGCCAGCAGCCAAGAGGCTAGCGGTAGCACAGATACGCAGTATTTT.

In regard to this clonotype: The junction and the germline gene differ at one end; a read error may be behind it. The chain combines TRBV4-2 with TRBJ2-1, with 15 bases that match TRBD2. Germline V gene sequence: CDR1 LGHNA, CDR2 YNFKEQ. The length of the CDR3 is 12 residues. The chain's CDR3 is CASSPGTSGRLF. CDR3 sequence (DNA): TGTGCCAGCAGCCCGGGGACTAGCGGGAGGCTCTTC.

The J gene is TRBJ2-7, the V gene TRBV7-6; D uncertain. Trimming removed 5 bases at V and 1 base at J, with 12 bases between. This CDR3 is 14 amino acids long. Germline V gives CDR1 SGHVS, CDR2 FNYEAQ. The CDR3 bases are TGTGCCAGCAGCCCGACGGGCCCTTCCTACGAGCAGTACTTC. It translates to CASSPTGPSYEQYF.

Many counts were recorded for this clonotype. The gene calls are TRBV5-4 and TRBJ1-1; D not resolved. The ends were cut back, 1 base at V and 5 bases at J, with 6 bases in the middle. This CDR3 comprises 12 residues. The germline V gene has CDR1 SGHNT and CDR2 YYREEE (reference sequence). The DNA of the CDR3 is TGTGCCAGCAGCTTGTCAAGGACTGAAGCTTTCTTT. Translated, it gives CASSLSRTEAFF.

This clonotype was observed a few times. V is TRBV29-1 and J is TRBJ2-5; 9 bases are a match to TRBD1. V was clipped by 7 bases and J by 2 bases; unmatched bases: 8. This CDR3 region has 14 residues. The germline V gene has CDR1 SQVTM and CDR2 ANQGSEA. CDR3 loop: CSAAGQGSQETQYF. The CDR3 coding sequence is TGCAGCGCCGCTGGACAGGGGTCACAAGAGACCCAGTACTTC.

This clonotype was seen many times. V usage is TRBV3-1 and J usage is TRBJ2-6; 8 nucleotides align to TRBD2. V dropped 0 bases and J dropped 1; count of bases not matched to a gene: 8. The CDR3 sequence is 19 residues long. The germline gives CDR1 LGHDT, CDR2 YNNKEL (reference sequence). The CDR3 nucleotides read TGTGCCAGCAGCCAAGATCCTTGGACTAGCCAGTCTGGGGCCAACGTCCTGACTTTC. Translated: CASSQDPWTSQSGANVLTF.

This clonotype has a count of ten or more. The genes are TRBV6-6 and TRBJ2-7, with TRBD2 matching over 8 bases. This CDR3 is 17 amino acids long. Germline V gives CDR1 MNHNY, CDR2 SVGAGI (reference sequence). V lost 0 bases, J lost 5 bases, and 12 bases stayed unmatched. The CDR3 here is CASSYSGEAGAPHEQYF. The DNA for the CDR3 is TGTGCCAGCAGTTACTCTGGCGAAGCGGGGGCCCCCCACGAGCAGTACTTC.

The chain links TRBV2 to TRBJ2-2; 12 bases fit TRBD2. V lost 6 bases to trimming and J lost 4 bases; unmatched junction nucleotides: 3. CDR3 length equals 15 residues. The V gene's germline CDR1 is SNHLY and CDR2 FYNNEI. The CDR3 is CASRATSGGTGELFF. The CDR3 region has the DNA TGTGCCAGCAGGGCGACTAGCGGGGGCACCGGGGAGCTGTTTTTT.

At least ten counts were recorded for this clonotype. V gene TRBV6-2 or TRBV6-3 combines with J gene TRBJ2-6, with a possible D match to TRBD1 (5 bases). The CDR3 totals 19 residues. Trimming shortened V by 2 bases and J by 0 bases, and 17 bases separated the two germline ends. Per germline, CDR1 MNHEY and CDR2 SVGEGT. CDR3 region: CASSYGLGQANSGANVLTF. Here the CDR3 DNA reads TGTGCCAGCAGTTACGGCCTGGGGCAGGCCAACTCTGGGGCCAACGTCCTGACTTTC.

This clonotype was seen at least ten times. The rearrangement uses TRBV11-2 and TRBJ2-5; D uncertain. The CDR3 is made up of 16 amino acids. V lost 5 bases and J 2 bases, leaving 18 bases between the germline ends. Looked up from germline, CDR1 is SGHAT and CDR2 is FQNNGV. The CDR3 DNA reads as TGTGCCAGCAGCGCCGGTGGTGAAACTATGCAAGAGACCCAGTACTTC. This sequence encodes CASSAGGETMQETQYF.

This clonotype was seen repeatedly, ten times or more. The chain joins TRBV2 to TRBJ1-5; the D is unclear. The CDR3 runs 13 residues. V lost 8 bases and J lost 7, with 15 bases in between. The germline gives CDR1 SNHLY, CDR2 FYNNEI. The CDR3 is CASRNRGHQPQHF. The CDR3 region has the DNA TGTGCCAGCCGCAACCGGGGTCACCAGCCCCAGCATTTT.

This chain connects TRBV20-1 to TRBJ2-7; the D gene is possibly TRBD2 (5 bases). Between the trimmed V and J ends, which lost 6 bases and 4 bases, there was a span of 25 bases. The CDR3 spans 16 residues. CDR1 and CDR2 (germline): DFQATT, SNEGSKA (reference sequence). Written as DNA, the CDR3 is TGCAGTGCGCCCCCGGCAGAGGGCAGAGCGAGTTACGAGCAGTACTTC. It translates to CSAPPAEGRASYEQYF.

This clonotype has just a few counts. The chain's CDR3 is CASSLDGANYGYTF. Written as DNA, the CDR3 is TGTGCCAGCAGTCTTGACGGCGCTAACTATGGCTACACCTTC. The V gene is TRBV6-6, the J gene TRBJ1-2; no clear D. Trimming took off 5 bases at V and 0 bases at J, with 10 bases between the two ends. The CDR3 consists of 14 residues. Germline CDR1 is MNHNY and CDR2 is SVGAGI (reference sequence).

Ten or more counts support this clonotype. The V call is TRBV7-9, the J call TRBJ2-1, with D perhaps TRBD1 or TRBD2 (5 bases each). The germline gives CDR1 SEHNR, CDR2 FQNEAQ (reference sequence). Trimming left V 5 bases short and J 0 bases short, with 14 bases between. This CDR3 has 16 residues. The DNA of the CDR3 is TGTGCCAGCAGCACACTAGACAGCAACTCCTACAATGAGCAGTTCTTC. This sequence encodes CASSTLDSNSYNEQFF.